A selection of T cell receptor beta chains follows, all from one sample in a study of Graves' ophthalmopathy and Graves' hyperthyroidism. TCRdb recomputed calls from the multiplex PCR reads with MiXCR, one row per CDR3 protein. The repertoire holds roughly 610,000 distinct CDR3 sequences, with 22% as singletons. The sample consisted of peripheral blood. Source of these receptors: a young woman with stable Graves' hyperthyroidism. Some clones in this sample may be carry-over from other donors' samples. The CDR3 runs from the conserved cysteine through the conserved F or W. D genes are given only for firm matches. Rows give clone size only sometimes, using once, few, many, or a class for an expanded clone.

j_call | clone_size | d_call | v_call | cdr3_aa | cdr3_nt
TRBJ2-7 | many | TRBD2 | TRBV18 | CASHAQGTSGSYEQYF | TGTGCCAGTCACGCCCAGGGGACTAGCGGGAGTTACGAGCAGTACTTC
TRBJ2-7 | . | TRBD2 | TRBV12-3/TRBV12-4 | CASSYSLSGSSYEQYF | TGTGCCAGCAGTTACTCGTTGAGCGGGAGTTCCTACGAGCAGTACTTC
TRBJ2-7 | many | . | TRBV11-2 | CASSLVPGTRRLEQYF | TGTGCCAGCAGCTTAGTTCCCGGGACAAGGCGTTTAGAGCAGTACTTC
TRBJ2-2 | once | . | TRBV6-4 | CASSERWNTGELFF | TGTGCCAGCAGTGAGAGGTGGAACACCGGGGAGCTGTTTTTT
TRBJ2-7 | many | . | TRBV7-2 | CASSLLSVADANEQYF | TGTGCCAGCAGCTTATTAAGTGTAGCGGACGCAAACGAGCAGTACTTC
TRBJ1-5 | many | . | TRBV5-1 | CASNISGDQPQHF | TGCGCCAGCAATATATCAGGGGATCAGCCCCAGCATTTT
TRBJ2-7 | . | . | TRBV3-1 | CASSSGHGAGEQYF | TGTGCCAGCAGCTCAGGACACGGAGCTGGGGAGCAGTACTTC
TRBJ1-2 | many | . | TRBV20-1 | CSALSDGRNYGYTF | TGCAGTGCCCTGTCGGACGGGCGGAACTATGGCTACACCTTC
TRBJ1-5 | . | . | TRBV28 | CASNDFRGPQHF | TGTGCCAGTAACGACTTCAGGGGGCCCCAGCATTTT
TRBJ2-7 | many | . | TRBV11-2 | CASSLDAEKGDYEQYF | TGTGCCAGCAGCTTAGATGCGGAGAAAGGAGACTACGAGCAGTACTTC
TRBJ2-4 | . | . | TRBV6-1 | CASSEPWGKEAKNIQYF | TGTGCCAGCAGTGAACCTTGGGGGAAGGAGGCAAAAAACATTCAGTACTTC
TRBJ1-1 | few | . | TRBV27 | CASSSQGRNTEACF | TGTGCCAGCAGTTCTCAGGGGAGGAACACTGAAGCTTGCTTT
TRBJ2-7 | many | TRBD1 | TRBV7-6 | CASSLNQDRGHEQYF | TGTGCCAGCAGCTTAAATCAGGACAGGGGCCACGAGCAGTACTTC
TRBJ2-7 | many | . | TRBV12-3/TRBV12-4 | CASSASRHEQYF | TGTGCCAGCAGTGCGTCCCGGCACGAGCAGTACTTC
TRBJ2-5 | . | . | TRBV30 | CAAYSKVETQYF | TGTGCCGCCTACAGCAAAGTGGAGACCCAGTACTTC
TRBJ1-1 | many | TRBD1 | TRBV30 | CAWSVRRSGGLAFF | TGTGCCTGGAGTGTACGTCGGTCAGGGGGCTTAGCTTTCTTT
TRBJ1-1 | . | . | TRBV9 | CASSPPGPSHTEAFF | TGTGCCAGCAGCCCCCCGGGACCCTCACACACTGAAGCTTTCTTT
TRBJ1-1 | many | . | TRBV2 | CASSGNINTEAFF | TGTGCCAGCAGTGGGAACATAAACACTGAAGCTTTCTTT
TRBJ1-2 | many | . | TRBV28 | CASSLPPRGSGYTF | TGTGCCAGCAGTTTGCCCCCCCGAGGTTCTGGCTACACCTTC
TRBJ2-5 | . | TRBD2 | TRBV12-3/TRBV12-4 | CAISDTGTSALETQYF | TGTGCCATCAGTGATACAGGGACTAGCGCGTTAGAGACCCAGTACTTC
TRBJ1-2 | . | TRBD1 | TRBV24-1 | CATSQRGTGVYGCTF | TGTGCCACCAGCCAACGGGGGACAGGGGTGTATGGCTGCACCTTC
TRBJ2-5 | many | . | TRBV6-5 | CASSFPGQETQYF | TGTGCCAGCAGTTTCCCGGGACAAGAGACCCAGTACTTC
TRBJ2-5 | few | TRBD1 | TRBV11-2 | CASSRRTGAQETQYF | TGTGCCAGCAGCCGCCGGACAGGGGCCCAAGAGACCCAGTACTTC
TRBJ1-1 | few | . | TRBV5-1 | CASSLFVMTDIPSRGAFF | TGCGCCAGCAGCTTGTTCGTCATGACGGACATTCCCTCAAGGGGGGCTTTCTTT